Reported below is one TCR beta chain. This sequence may be a read error, since a much larger clone differs from it by one base. From approximately 400 ng of RNA, a library with molecular barcoded alpha/delta and beta/gamma adaptors was made. TCRdb redid the calling of the reads with MiXCR, one entry per CDR3 protein. Of 35,000 to 45,000 distinct CDR3 sequences listed, roughly 13% are singletons. The CDR3 runs to 17 residues. Germline loops: CDR1 DFQATT, CDR2 SNEGSKA (reference sequence). V lost 3 bases and J lost 1; bases outside the gene matches: 12. This entry belongs to a study of read filtering for tumor transcriptome and immune sequencing.

Sequencing used a population of CD138-negative cells sorted from bone marrow. The clonotype originates from a donor at least 40 years old with multiple myeloma. The V gene is TRBV20-1, the J gene TRBJ2-7; 10 nucleotides match TRBD1. The CDR3 DNA is TGCAGTGCTAGTCCGACAGGGGGCCCGACGGGATCCTACGAGCAGTACTTC. Translation: CSASPTGGPTGSYEQYF.